The next 31 T cell receptor beta chains were all read from a single sample in a study of vaccination and CD4 T cells after COVID-19 (dated by TCRdb to between 2021 and 2022). Library prep was done by PCR. The sequencer listed for this sample is Illumina iSeq 100. At the Johns Hopkins FTIC core, DNA from the cultured CD4+ T cells underwent TCR sequencing with the Oncomine TCR Beta short-read assay. TCRdb itself trimmed the public reads at Q25 with fastp, ran MiXCR and retained productive beta chains. Rows with a matching CDR3 protein are joined into one entry that keeps the most common DNA and genes. The sample includes more than 9,500 distinct CDR3 sequences, with over 55% observed a single time. The top ten clones comprise around 14% of the sample. In light of the paper, this sample's treatment or condition label describes: approximately 9-day PBMC culture with coronavirus spike peptide pools or control peptides (ViraFEST assay).

No cognate antigen is known for these TCRs. Sequences were obtained from CD4+ T cells from blood, cultured in vitro. The receptor source for this set is a human donor who had recovered from COVID-19.

The J gene is TRBJ1-1, the V gene TRBV2; no firm D call. The germline gives CDR1 SNHLY, CDR2 FYNNEI. V gave up 6 bases and J gave up 7 bases, with 9 bases separating them. The CDR3 runs 11 residues. CDR3 coding DNA: TGTGCCAGCAGGGAGCAATATGAAGCTTTCTTT. It yields the protein CASREQYEAFF. Combining the CDR3 with reference TRBV2 and TRBJ1-1 gives the whole variable domain EPEVTQTPSHQVTQMGQEVILRCVPISNHLYFYWYRQILGQKVEFLVSFYNNEISEKSEIFDDQFSVERPDGSNFTLKIRSTKLEDSAMYFCASREQYEAFFGQGTRLTVV.

This chain uses TRBV20-1 with TRBJ2-3; 11 bases match TRBD2. The germline V gene encodes CDR1 DFQATT and CDR2 SNEGSKA (reference sequence). Germline trimming cut 3 bases from V and 4 bases from J; bases unmatched to any gene: 15. This CDR3 comprises 18 residues. The CDR3: CSASAILATSGTSDTQYF. The CDR3 coding sequence is TGCAGTGCTAGTGCCATTTTAGCGACTAGCGGGACGTCAGATACGCAGTATTTT.

The V call is TRBV6-1, the J call TRBJ1-1, with D maybe TRBD1 (6 bases). Deletions cut 5 bases from V and 1 base from J, with 11 bases between. The CDR3 length is 14 residues. CDR1 is MNHNS and CDR2 is SASEGT in the germline V gene. CDR3 nucleotides: TGTGCCAGCAGTAAACAGGGTGGGAACACTGAAGCTTTCTTT. It is translated as CASSKQGGNTEAFF.

The J gene is TRBJ2-7, the V gene TRBV10-1; D is possibly TRBD1 (5 bases). Trimming pared 4 bases from V and 2 bases from J, leaving 12 bases between. Germline assignment: CDR1 WNHNN and CDR2 SYGVQD (reference sequence). The CDR3 is 14 amino acids. The CDR3 here is CASSGRQRPYEQYF. CDR3 sequence (DNA): TGCGCCAGCAGTGGGAGACAGAGGCCCTACGAGCAGTACTTC.

This chain joins TRBV24-1 and TRBJ2-7, with TRBD1 as a possible D gene (6 bases). Trimming stripped 2 bases from V and 4 bases from J, with 14 bases between. The CDR3 has 15 amino acids. The germline V gene has CDR1 KGHDR and CDR2 SFDVKD. CDR3 in amino acids: CATSDSRGTGYEQYF. The CDR3, as DNA: TGTGCCACCAGTGATTCCAGGGGTACAGGGTACGAGCAGTACTTC.

The chain carries TRBV2 and TRBJ1-2; TRBD1 matches 8 bases. With 6 bases clipped from V and 4 bases from J, the junction kept 1 base outside the gene matches. CDR3 length: 12 residues. CDR1 and CDR2 (germline): SNHLY, FYNNEI. The CDR3 region has the DNA TGTGCCAGCAGAGGACAGGGCTATGGCTACACCTTC. It specifies CASRGQGYGYTF. Full variable domain (rest looked up from reference TRBV2 and TRBJ1-2): EPEVTQTPSHQVTQMGQEVILRCVPISNHLYFYWYRQILGQKVEFLVSFYNNEISEKSEIFDDQFSVERPDGSNFTLKIRSTKLEDSAMYFCASRGQGYGYTFGSGTRLTVV.

This clonotype was observed once. The chain employs TRBV28 and TRBJ1-2, with 7 nucleotides matching TRBD1. Germline V gene sequence: CDR1 MDHEN, CDR2 SYDVKM. This CDR3 region has 14 residues. V was pared by 6 bases and J by 4 bases, with 8 bases of the junction left unmatched. The CDR3 nucleotides are TGTGCCAGCAGCGCTAGGGGACAGCCCTATGGCTACACCTTC. Protein sequence: CASSARGQPYGYTF.

V gene TRBV10-1 combines with J gene TRBJ1-1; the D is unclear. The CDR3 has 14 amino acids. The germline CDR1 and CDR2 sequences are WNHNN and SYGVQD (reference sequence). V was shortened by 6 bases and J by 1 base, with 12 bases between the two germline ends. The chain's CDR3 is CASSPLRENTEAFF. CDR3 coding DNA: TGCGCCAGCAGCCCCCTCCGGGAGAACACTGAAGCTTTCTTT.

On this clonotype: The DNA is omitted, as the CDR3 cannot be located on it reliably, and the CDR3 follows TCRdb's listing. This rearrangement joins TRBV7-2 to TRBJ1-1; the D call in the table, TRBD1, was not verified against the DNA. The CDR3 numbers 19 amino acids, ends counted. The germline CDR1 and CDR2 sequences are SGHTA and FQGNSA. The CDR3 loop is CASSSSYEQYFGPGTEAFF.

Only a few counts were recorded for this clonotype. This chain joins TRBV5-4 and TRBJ2-5, with 7 bases aligning to TRBD1. Unmatched junction bases numbered 13, after V lost 2 bases and J lost 3 bases. CDR3 length: 17 amino acids. CDR1 and CDR2 from the germline V gene are SGHNT and YYREEE (reference sequence). The CDR3 region is CASSFKGAIVSKETQYF. The CDR3 DNA is TGTGCCAGCAGCTTCAAGGGGGCGATAGTTTCGAAAGAGACCCAGTACTTC.

The gene calls are TRBV5-1 and TRBJ2-7; 8 bases are a match to TRBD2. This CDR3 has 15 residues. Germline V gene sequence: CDR1 SGHRS, CDR2 YFSETQ. The junction had 11 bases not matched to a gene; V was cut back by 6 bases and J by 3 bases. CDR3 loop: CASNPRPGGDYEQYF. CDR3 bases: TGCGCCAGCAACCCTCGACCGGGAGGGGACTACGAGCAGTACTTC.

In its sample, this clonotype was seen a few times. This chain joins TRBV28 and TRBJ2-3, with a weak D call TRBD2 (5 bases). The CDR3 length is 15 residues. Looked up from germline, CDR1 is MDHEN and CDR2 is SYDVKM. The V and J ends lost 2 bases and 2 bases respectively, with 11 bases between them. The CDR3 loop reads CASSLDSANTDTQYF. The DNA of the CDR3 is TGTGCCAGCAGTTTAGATAGCGCCAACACAGATACGCAGTATTTT.

The CDR3 loop is CASSLYPGEATITRQYF. CDR3 DNA: TGTGCCAGCAGCTTATACCCCGGGGAGGCGACCATTACGAGGCAGTACTTC. The chain is built from TRBV11-2 and TRBJ2-7; tentatively, D is TRBD2 (6 bases). This CDR3 has 17 amino acids. Germline V gene data show CDR1 as SGHAT and CDR2 as FQNNGV. V lost 2 bases and J 9 bases, leaving 26 bases between the germline ends.

This clonotype was picked up a small number of times. The chain couples TRBV6-1 to TRBJ1-2; D perhaps matches TRBD1 (6 bases). V was cut by 6 bases and J by 6 bases, with 11 bases left in between. Germline V CDR1 and CDR2: MNHNS, SASEGT. The CDR3 loop spans 12 amino acids. CDR3 nucleotide sequence: TGTGCCAGCAGCAGGGGCGGGGATGGCTACACCTTC. Translating gives CASSRGGDGYTF.

The chain couples TRBV20-1 to TRBJ2-3, with TRBD2 matching over 11 bases. This CDR3 has 15 residues. The V and J ends lost 7 bases and 2 bases, in that order; junction bases with no gene match: 8. Germline assignment: CDR1 DFQATT and CDR2 SNEGSKA (reference sequence). This CDR3 is CSEVLAGVPTDTQYF. The CDR3 DNA reads as TGCAGTGAAGTACTAGCGGGAGTGCCCACAGATACGCAGTATTTT.

The rearrangement links TRBV7-9 to TRBJ2-5; D not resolved. Germline assignment: CDR1 SEHNR and CDR2 FQNEAQ (reference sequence). Trimming pared 3 bases from V and 2 bases from J, leaving 19 bases between. This CDR3 has 17 amino acids. CDR3: CASSFGFRALRQETQYF. In nucleotides, the CDR3 is TGTGCCAGCAGCTTTGGTTTTAGAGCGCTAAGACAAGAGACCCAGTACTTC.

The V and J genes are TRBV20-1 and TRBJ1-1, with D possibly TRBD1 on 5 matching bases. This CDR3 is built from 14 residues. Trimming took off 5 bases at V and 6 bases at J, with 19 bases between the two ends. Germline CDR1 DFQATT, CDR2 SNEGSKA (reference sequence). The CDR3 protein is CSAPSSVRAPEAFF. The DNA of the CDR3 is TGCAGTGCTCCTTCCTCAGTCAGGGCGCCTGAAGCTTTCTTT.

This clonotype was seen a few times. V usage is TRBV30 and J usage is TRBJ2-5, with D unresolved. V was clipped by 4 bases and J by 0 bases, with 9 bases between them. The CDR3 has 13 amino acids. From germline, CDR1 is GTSNPN and CDR2 SVGIG (reference sequence). The CDR3 region is CAWNLAYQETQYF. In DNA, the CDR3 is TGTGCCTGGAACTTGGCGTACCAAGAGACCCAGTACTTC. The full variable domain, rest sourced from reference TRBV30 and TRBJ2-5, is SQTIHQWPATLVQPVGSPLSLECTVEGTSNPNLYWYRQAAGRGLQLLFYSVGIGQISSEVPQNLSASRPQDRQFILSSKKLLLSDSGFYLCAWNLAYQETQYFGPGTRLLVL.

By proportion, this clonotype is medium-sized. As DNA, the CDR3 is TGTGCCAGCAGCTCCGGCTCTTCCGGGGAGCTGTTTTTT. Translated, it gives CASSSGSSGELFF. V usage is TRBV5-8 and J usage is TRBJ2-2; D not certain. This CDR3 has 13 amino acids. With 3 bases removed from V and 6 bases from J, the gap between germline ends came to 9 bases. The germline V gene has CDR1 SGHTS and CDR2 YDEGEE.

This clonotype has a single count. This chain uses TRBV6-1 with TRBJ2-3; unclear D gene. Germline-derived CDR1 and CDR2 are MNHNS and SASEGT. The CDR3 consists of 14 residues. V lost 6 bases and J 2 bases, leaving 12 bases between the germline ends. CDR3 in DNA: TGTGCCAGCAGCCTGGTCCGGTTCACAGATACGCAGTATTTT. This translates into CASSLVRFTDTQYF.

This clonotype was detected only once. This chain joins TRBV2 and TRBJ2-1, with 10 bases identical to TRBD1. This CDR3 contains 13 residues. V shed 8 bases, J shed 7 bases, and the junction held 5 bases outside the gene matches. The germline V gene encodes CDR1 SNHLY and CDR2 FYNNEI. The CDR3 region has the DNA TGTGCCAGCTATGGACAGGGGGGGAATGAGCAGTTCTTC. Translated: CASYGQGGNEQFF.

The gene calls are TRBV20-1 and TRBJ2-2, with 9 bases aligning to TRBD2. The CDR3 sequence is 13 residues long. The germline V gene encodes CDR1 DFQATT and CDR2 SNEGSKA (reference sequence). The junction had 7 bases not matched to a gene; V was cut back by 8 bases and J by 6 bases. This chain's CDR3 is CSISGRYAGELFF. The CDR3 coding sequence is TGCAGTATAAGCGGGAGGTACGCCGGGGAGCTGTTTTTT.

The genes are TRBV20-1 and TRBJ2-3; tentatively, D is TRBD1 or TRBD2 (5 bases each). The CDR3 has 17 amino acids. Trimming shortened V by 0 bases and J by 4 bases, and 20 bases separated the two germline ends. Germline CDR1 reads DFQATT; CDR2 reads SNEGSKA (reference sequence). The CDR3 spells CSAREMGLGPWADTQYF. In DNA form, the CDR3 reads TGCAGTGCTAGAGAGATGGGGTTGGGACCTTGGGCAGATACGCAGTATTTT.

The chain links TRBV2 to TRBJ2-3; D unclear. The CDR3 length is 12 residues. CDR1 and CDR2 from the germline V gene are SNHLY and FYNNEI. V lost 5 bases to trimming and J lost 10 bases, with 13 bases between them. Here the CDR3 reads CASSPRVGAQYF. The CDR3 DNA sequence: TGTGCCAGCAGTCCCCGGGTCGGCGCGCAGTATTTT.

The CDR3 reads CSARVGGTSGGAFF. Written as DNA, the CDR3 is TGCAGTGCTAGAGTTGGGGGCACATCCGGGGGGGCTTTCTTT. The chain carries TRBV20-1 and TRBJ1-1; possible D gene TRBD1, 6 bases. The V and J ends lost 1 base and 11 bases respectively, with 20 bases between them. The CDR3 extends over 14 amino acids. The germline CDR1 and CDR2 sequences are DFQATT and SNEGSKA (reference sequence).

The V call is TRBV12-3 or TRBV12-4, the J call TRBJ2-1; D gene unclear. Trimming removed 3 bases from V and 3 bases from J, with 0 bases in between. This CDR3 region has 11 residues. Written as DNA, the CDR3 is TGTGCCAGCAGTTTCTACAATGAGCAGTTCTTC. Protein sequence: CASSFYNEQFF.

This chain uses TRBV2 with TRBJ1-5; D remains unclear. The germline gives CDR1 SNHLY, CDR2 FYNNEI. The length of the CDR3 is 14 residues. The V end lost 4 bases, the J end lost 3 bases, and 10 bases lay between the germline ends. The CDR3, as DNA: TGTGCCAGCAGTGCCAGGCCTTACAATCAGCCCCAGCATTTT. Translated, it gives CASSARPYNQPQHF.

CDR3 in amino acids: CSASVGTSGRNEQFF. CDR3 nucleotide sequence: TGCAGTGCTAGTGTTGGGACTAGCGGGAGAAATGAGCAGTTCTTC. The chain recombines TRBV20-1 with TRBJ2-1; 14 nucleotides align to TRBD2. The germline V gene has CDR1 DFQATT and CDR2 SNEGSKA (reference sequence). Trimming at V came to 3 bases and at J to 7 bases, leaving 5 bases not matched to a gene. The CDR3 sequence is 15 residues long.

V usage is TRBV18 and J usage is TRBJ2-5; possibly TRBD2 for D (5 bases). Germline V gives CDR1 KGHSH, CDR2 LQKENI. Trimming removed 2 bases at V and 5 bases at J, with 12 bases between. The CDR3 contains 14 residues. CDR3 protein: CASSPSGVLETQYF. Written as DNA, the CDR3 is TGTGCCAGCTCACCATCCGGGGTCCTGGAGACCCAGTACTTC.

This clonotype showed up just a few times. The V gene is TRBV7-2, the J gene TRBJ1-2; 12 nucleotides agree with TRBD1. Germline V gene sequence: CDR1 SGHTA, CDR2 FQGNSA. After removal of 3 bases from V and 4 bases from J, the junction contained 6 bases not matched to a gene. The CDR3 is 16 residues long. CDR3 nucleotides: TGTGCCAGCAGCTTCCGGGACAGGGGGCTTAGCTATGGCTACACCTTC. Translation gives CASSFRDRGLSYGYTF.

The chain joins TRBV12-3 or TRBV12-4 to TRBJ2-3; 7 bases agree with TRBD1. Trimming at V came to 7 bases and at J to 5 bases, leaving 12 bases not matched to a gene. CDR3 length equals 15 residues. CDR3 amino acids: CASKTGTVTIDTQYF. The CDR3 DNA is TGTGCCAGCAAGACCGGGACAGTGACTATAGATACGCAGTATTTT.